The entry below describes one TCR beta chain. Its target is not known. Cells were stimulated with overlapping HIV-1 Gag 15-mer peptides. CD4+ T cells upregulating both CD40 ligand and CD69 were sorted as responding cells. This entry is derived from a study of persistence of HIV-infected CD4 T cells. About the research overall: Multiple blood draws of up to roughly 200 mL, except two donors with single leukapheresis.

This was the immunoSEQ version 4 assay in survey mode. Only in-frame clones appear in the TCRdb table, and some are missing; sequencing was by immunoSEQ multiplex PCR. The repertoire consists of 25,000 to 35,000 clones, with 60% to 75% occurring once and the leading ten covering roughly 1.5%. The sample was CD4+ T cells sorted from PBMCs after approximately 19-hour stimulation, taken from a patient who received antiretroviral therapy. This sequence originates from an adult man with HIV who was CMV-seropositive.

The DNA for the CDR3 is TGTGCCAGCAGCCAGAGGCGTTGGACTGTTGACGGCACTGAAGCTTTCTTT. Its protein is CASSQRRWTVDGTEAFF. This chain uses TRBV3-1 (or the pseudogene TRBV3-2) with TRBJ1-1; no clear D gene. CDR3 length: 17 amino acids. Germline loops: CDR1 LGHDT, CDR2 YNNKEL (reference sequence). Between the trimmed V and J ends, which lost 3 bases and 4 bases, there was a span of 21 bases.